A single T cell receptor beta chain is shown here with its context. This entry comes from a study of cytomegalovirus exposure and HLA in healthy donors. The CDR3 runs to 15 residues. Germline loops: CDR1 SGHTA, CDR2 FQGTGA. V gave up 5 bases and J gave up 5 bases; unmatched junction bases: 11. PCR involved 60 Vbeta and 13 Jbeta primers. Sequenced by immunoSEQ multiplex PCR; TCRdb stores in-frame clones only, minus some. The data show over 100,000 clones, roughly three fifths seen once. This clonotype was obtained from a man aged 40-49 years in good health and CMV-seropositive. Input material: PBMCs. V is TRBV7-3 and J is TRBJ1-2, with 7 nucleotides matching TRBD1. CDR3 nucleotides: TGTGCCAGCAGCCAACAGGGGTCGGAGGGTTATGGCTACACCTTC. It codes for CASSQQGSEGYGYTF.